This TCR beta chain appears in the sequencing data of a study of cytomegalovirus exposure and HLA in healthy donors. The CDR3 consists of 11 residues. Trimming stripped 2 bases from V and 5 bases from J, with 4 bases between. Germline values: CDR1 MGHRA, CDR2 YSYEKL. General study points: Analyzed later, most CMV-associated TCR beta chains appeared HLA-restricted. A later analysis associated around 17,000 TCR beta sequences with HLA alleles at a 0.05 false discovery rate. Cytomegalovirus-associated status was assigned to about 170 TCR beta chains.

As to this clone: Its antigen is not identified.

Donors consisted of healthy bone marrow donors. The study ran its PCR with 60 Vbeta and 13 Jbeta primers. The protocol was immunoSEQ multiplex PCR, while the TCRdb copy is restricted to in-frame clones and leaves out a portion. The table includes about 180,000 clones, roughly 84% detected once. This chain connects TRBV4-1 to TRBJ2-7; unclear D gene. The clonotype was recovered from a girl aged 2-10 years in good health and CMV-seropositive. The sequenced material came from PBMCs. CDR3 in amino acids: CASSQQNEQYF. CDR3 nucleotides: TGCGCCAGCAGCCAACAAAACGAGCAGTACTTC.